Presented here are 30 T cell receptor beta chains from one specimen sequenced in a study of blood T cell repertoires in COVID-19. Sequencing was performed with immunoSEQ multiplex PCR; in TCRdb, only in-frame clones are kept and a portion is missing. This sample has some 400,000 clones, with more than 75% found just once. Material: peripheral blood. These receptors originate from a woman under 40 with COVID-19, enrolled during active disease.

J is TRBJ2-4 and V is TRBV7-3; the D gene is possibly TRBD1 (5 bases). This CDR3 contains 13 residues. Trimming left V 5 bases short and J 1 base short, with 6 bases between. Germline CDR1 and CDR2: SGHTA and FQGTGA. CDR3: CASSPGAKNIQYF. For the CDR3, the DNA is TGTGCCAGCAGCCCAGGGGCCAAAAACATTCAGTACTTC.

V and J are TRBV7-2 and TRBJ2-1; D may be TRBD2 (6 bases). V dropped 0 bases and J dropped 8 bases, with 23 bases sitting between them. This CDR3 is built from 18 residues. Germline CDR1 SGHTA, CDR2 FQGNSA. The CDR3 DNA reads as TGTGCCAGCAGCTTAGCGCTAACGGGAGTACTTGGGCAATATGAGCAGTTCTTC. As protein: CASSLALTGVLGQYEQFF. The full variable domain, in which reference TRBV7-2 and TRBJ2-1 provide the parts outside the CDR3, is GAGVSQSPSNKVTEKGKDVELRCDPISGHTALYWYRQSLGQGLEFLIYFQGNSAPDKSGLPSDRFSAERTGGSVSTLTIQRTQQEDSAVYLCASSLALTGVLGQYEQFFGPGTRLTVL.

The chain links TRBV25-1 to TRBJ1-1; 7 nucleotides match TRBD1. Germline trimming cut 2 bases from V and 1 base from J; bases unmatched to any gene: 4. Germline V gene sequence: CDR1 MGHDK, CDR2 SYGVNS. The CDR3 totals 15 residues. In DNA form, the CDR3 reads TGTGCCAGCAGTGAACGACAGGGCCCGAACACTGAAGCTTTCTTT. Translated, it gives CASSERQGPNTEAFF.

The rearrangement uses TRBV19 and TRBJ1-2, with D perhaps TRBD1 (6 bases). Germline V gives CDR1 LNHDA, CDR2 SQIVND (reference sequence). This CDR3 contains 14 residues. Trimming stripped 10 bases from V and 7 bases from J, with 22 bases between. In DNA, the CDR3 is TGTGCCACAAACTGGGGGCCCTCCGGTGTTGGCTACACCTTC. This gives the protein CATNWGPSGVGYTF.

The CDR3 bases are TGTGCCAGCAGCCGCACCGGGACAGGGTTTGTAAACGAGCAGTACTTC. Its protein is CASSRTGTGFVNEQYF. The chain recombines TRBV4-2 with TRBJ2-7; TRBD1 agrees at 9 bases. Looked up from germline, CDR1 is LGHNA and CDR2 is YNFKEQ. This CDR3 spans 16 amino acids. V shed 4 bases, J shed 5 bases, and the junction held 12 bases outside the gene matches.

The chain links TRBV28 to TRBJ1-4; TRBD1 agrees at 9 bases. CDR1 is MDHEN, CDR2 SYDVKM, per germline. This CDR3 region has 15 residues. The J segment lost 12 bases and the V segment lost 5 bases, leaving 13 bases of the junction unmatched. The CDR3 DNA reads as TGTGCCAGCAGTCTTCCCGGGACAGGGCCCACCGAACTGTTTTTT. It specifies CASSLPGTGPTELFF.

This clone was observed once. The V call is TRBV28, the J call TRBJ1-2; no definite D call. The ends were cut back, 5 bases at V and 7 bases at J, with 26 bases in the middle. From germline, CDR1 is MDHEN and CDR2 SYDVKM. The CDR3 consists of 17 residues. The CDR3 DNA sequence: TGTGCCAGCAGTGCCGACCGACCGGGGTCTAGCTTGCGTGGCTACACCTTC. Its protein product is CASSADRPGSSLRGYTF.

This chain joins TRBV11-3 and TRBJ2-7, with 7 bases fitting TRBD1. The CDR3 extends over 14 amino acids. Germline V gene sequence: CDR1 SGHNT, CDR2 YENEEA. V gave up 4 bases and J gave up 5 bases; unmatched junction bases: 8. As DNA, the CDR3 is TGTGCCAGCAGCTCCAGACAGGGTCCCGACGAGCAGTACTTC. Amino acids: CASSSRQGPDEQYF.

The genes are TRBV4-1 and TRBJ2-7; D is perhaps TRBD1 (5 bases). Germline lookup yields CDR1 MGHRA and CDR2 YSYEKL. The CDR3 covers 14 residues. V lost 5 bases and J 1 base, leaving 12 bases between the germline ends. CDR3 DNA: TGCGCCAGCAGCTACGACAGCGCGTCCTACGAGCAGTACTTC. Its translation: CASSYDSASYEQYF.

The V call is TRBV25-1, the J call TRBJ2-5, with 10 bases fitting TRBD2. Germline loops: CDR1 MGHDK, CDR2 SYGVNS. The CDR3 covers 16 residues. V lost 6 bases and J lost 1; bases outside the gene matches: 8. CDR3 loop: CASRELGLAAQETQYF. CDR3 bases: TGTGCCAGCAGAGAACTAGGACTAGCGGCCCAAGAGACCCAGTACTTC.

The rearrangement joins TRBV6-6 to TRBJ2-4; 15 bases match TRBD2. The CDR3 loop spans 17 amino acids. Trimming removed 5 bases from V and 8 bases from J; junction bases left unmatched: 10. The germline CDR1 and CDR2 sequences are MNHNY and SVGAGI (reference sequence). The CDR3 loop reads CASSPSGLAGGPDIQYF. CDR3 bases: TGTGCCAGCAGTCCCTCAGGACTAGCGGGAGGGCCGGACATTCAGTACTTC.

This chain uses TRBV9 with TRBJ1-6; D unresolved. The CDR3 has 14 residues. Looked up from germline, CDR1 is SGDLS and CDR2 is YYNGEE. V gave up 4 bases and J gave up 7 bases, with 12 bases separating them. The DNA for the CDR3 is TGTGCCAGCAGCCCGATGAACCAGAATTCACCCCTCCACTTT. Translated, it gives CASSPMNQNSPLHF.

V usage is TRBV5-1 and J usage is TRBJ2-1; no clear D. Trimming removed 5 bases at V and 6 bases at J, with 6 bases between. CDR1 is SGHRS and CDR2 is YFSETQ in the germline V gene. The CDR3 spans 11 residues. The CDR3 nucleotides read TGCGCCAGCAGGGTCGGCAATGAGCAGTTCTTC. Translated, it gives CASRVGNEQFF.

As regards this clone: Other DNA sequences of this sample code for an identical CDR3. This rearrangement joins TRBV9 to TRBJ1-3, with D possibly being TRBD1 (6 bases). The CDR3 is made up of 15 amino acids. V lost 2 bases, J lost 0 bases, and 9 bases lay in between. From germline, CDR1 is SGDLS and CDR2 YYNGEE. CDR3 in DNA: TGTGCCAGCAGCGTTGGACAGAGCTCTGGAAACACCATATATTTT. Encoded protein: CASSVGQSSGNTIYF.

The chain combines TRBV7-9 with TRBJ2-7; possibly TRBD1 for D (6 bases). CDR1 is SEHNR and CDR2 is FQNEAQ in the germline V gene (reference sequence). V was cut by 2 bases and J by 6 bases, with 14 bases left in between. The CDR3 is 14 residues long. In DNA form, the CDR3 reads TGTGCCAGCAGCTTAAACAGGGATGTGGTCGAGCAGTACTTC. It encodes CASSLNRDVVEQYF.

The V call is TRBV5-6, the J call TRBJ2-1; D is undetermined. Trimming pared 4 bases from V and 7 bases from J, leaving 12 bases between. The CDR3 covers 13 residues. Germline V gives CDR1 SGHDT, CDR2 YYEEEE. CDR3 in DNA: TGTGCCAGCAGCCACCGGGTTTTAAATGAGCAGTTCTTC. Its translation is CASSHRVLNEQFF.

The chain joins TRBV7-6 to TRBJ2-2, with a tentative D call TRBD2 (6 bases). The CDR3 is 15 residues long. The germline gives CDR1 SGHVS, CDR2 FNYEAQ. Trimming took 0 bases from V and 7 from J, leaving 12 bases between them. The CDR3 nucleotides read TGTGCCAGCAGCTTAGCGCGGGACCTACACGGGGAGCTGTTTTTT. It specifies CASSLARDLHGELFF.

The rearrangement uses TRBV18 and TRBJ2-1; 9 nucleotides line up with TRBD1. The germline CDR1 and CDR2 sequences are KGHSH and LQKENI. V lost 4 bases, J lost 4 bases, and 5 bases stayed unmatched. The CDR3 consists of 15 residues. CDR3 sequence reads: CASSLGTGSYNEQFF. CDR3 bases: TGTGCCAGCTCACTGGGGACAGGGAGTTACAATGAGCAGTTCTTC.

This clone has a single count. This chain links TRBV2 with TRBJ2-1, with 9 bases matching TRBD1. J gave up 4 bases and V 4 bases, and 2 bases lay outside the gene matches. Germline CDR1 SNHLY, CDR2 FYNNEI. This CDR3 is 14 amino acids long. The CDR3 spells CASSGDRAYNEQFF. In nucleotides, the CDR3 is TGTGCCAGCAGTGGGGACAGGGCTTACAATGAGCAGTTCTTC.

V gene TRBV27 combines with J gene TRBJ2-1; D may be TRBD1 (6 bases). The CDR3 runs to 14 residues. The V gene's germline CDR1 is MNHEY and CDR2 SMNVEV (reference sequence). V gave up 3 bases and J gave up 5 bases, with 11 bases separating them. As DNA, the CDR3 is TGTGCCAGCAGTTTTACTGGGACAAACAATGAGCAGTTCTTC. Protein product: CASSFTGTNNEQFF.

The V call is TRBV5-4, the J call TRBJ2-7, with 10 bases identical to TRBD2. Germline trimming cut 3 bases from V and 0 bases from J; bases unmatched to any gene: 3. The germline V gene has CDR1 SGHNT and CDR2 YYREEE (reference sequence). The CDR3 has 15 residues. The CDR3 sequence is CASSWASGSSYEQYF. For the CDR3, the DNA is TGTGCCAGCAGCTGGGCTAGCGGGAGCTCCTACGAGCAGTACTTC.

This clone was observed a single time. The chain couples TRBV6-2 or TRBV6-3 to TRBJ1-2; weak D call: TRBD1 (6 bases). The V and J ends lost 5 bases and 4 bases respectively, with 11 bases between them. The V gene's germline CDR1 is MNHEY and CDR2 SVGEGT. CDR3 length: 13 residues. CDR3 DNA sequence: TGTGCCAGCAGTCTGACAGGAGCCTATGGCTACACCTTC. Amino acids: CASSLTGAYGYTF.

The rearrangement joins TRBV19 to TRBJ2-7; D is perhaps TRBD1 (6 bases). Germline lookup yields CDR1 LNHDA and CDR2 SQIVND (reference sequence). Trimming removed 5 bases from V and 5 bases from J, with 10 bases in between. The CDR3 spans 12 residues. CDR3 protein: CASSATGNEQYF. The CDR3 nucleotides are TGTGCCAGTAGTGCGACAGGCAACGAGCAGTACTTC. The variable domain in full, with the rest retrieved from reference TRBV19 and TRBJ2-7, is DGGITQSPKYLFRKEGQNVTLSCEQNLNHDAMYWYRQDPGQGLRLIYYSQIVNDFQKGDIAEGYSVSREKKESFPLTVTSAQKNPTAFYLCASSATGNEQYFGPGTRLTVT.

The chain uses TRBV6-4 and TRBJ2-1, with D maybe TRBD2 (5 bases). The CDR3 runs to 15 residues. V gave up 4 bases and J gave up 4 bases, with 14 bases separating them. The germline V gene encodes CDR1 MRHNA and CDR2 SNTAGT. CDR3 region: CASSAEAGQYNEQFF. The DNA for the CDR3 is TGTGCCAGCAGTGCGGAGGCAGGCCAATACAATGAGCAGTTCTTC.

The rearrangement uses TRBV29-1 and TRBJ1-4; TRBD1 might be the D (6 bases). The germline gives CDR1 SQVTM, CDR2 ANQGSEA. The CDR3 totals 14 residues. The V end lost 5 bases, the J end lost 7 bases, and 17 bases lay between the germline ends. The CDR3: CSVKGGMVGEKLFF. CDR3 coding DNA: TGCAGCGTTAAGGGGGGGATGGTAGGTGAAAAACTGTTTTTT.

This chain joins TRBV6-5 and TRBJ2-7, with D perhaps matching TRBD2 (5 bases). Deletions cut 4 bases from V and 2 bases from J, with 15 bases between. Looked up from germline, CDR1 is MNHEY and CDR2 is SVGAGI. This CDR3 contains 15 residues. The CDR3 region is CASSFRGIKPYEQYF. The CDR3 DNA follows: TGTGCCAGCAGTTTCCGGGGTATAAAACCCTACGAGCAGTACTTC.

The chain combines TRBV5-8 with TRBJ2-2, with TRBD2 matching 8 bases. The V gene end was trimmed by 4 bases and the J gene end by 4 bases; junction bases not matched to a gene: 15. The CDR3 extends over 18 amino acids. Germline CDR1 is SGHTS and CDR2 is YDEGEE. CDR3 in amino acids: CASSLSLAGFISTGELFF. CDR3 DNA: TGTGCCAGCAGCCTGAGCCTAGCGGGTTTTATCAGCACCGGGGAGCTGTTTTTT.

The chain carries TRBV3-1 (or the pseudogene TRBV3-2) and TRBJ2-3; 10 bases are a match to TRBD2. CDR3 size: 16 residues. CDR1 LGHDT and CDR2 YNNKEL come from the germline V gene (reference sequence). V lost 3 bases and J lost 6; bases outside the gene matches: 9. For the CDR3, the DNA is TGTGCCAGCAGCCAGCTACTAGCGGGGCCTGCGGATACGCAGTATTTT. This codes for CASSQLLAGPADTQYF.

The rearrangement links TRBV28 to TRBJ1-2; unclear D gene. The CDR3 length is 12 residues. Germline V gene sequence: CDR1 MDHEN, CDR2 SYDVKM. With 3 bases removed from V and 8 bases from J, the gap between germline ends came to 10 bases. The CDR3 nucleotides are TGTGCCAGCAGTTTGCTAGGTCGGGGCTACACCTTC. Translating it yields CASSLLGRGYTF.

V gene TRBV5-1 combines with J gene TRBJ1-1; 7 bases fit TRBD1. V shed 5 bases, J shed 6 bases, and the junction held 13 bases outside the gene matches. Germline V CDR1 and CDR2: SGHRS, YFSETQ. The CDR3 runs to 15 residues. CDR3 sequence reads: CASSLKQGFSAEAFF. CDR3 sequence (DNA): TGCGCCAGCAGTTTGAAACAGGGGTTTTCGGCTGAAGCTTTCTTT.